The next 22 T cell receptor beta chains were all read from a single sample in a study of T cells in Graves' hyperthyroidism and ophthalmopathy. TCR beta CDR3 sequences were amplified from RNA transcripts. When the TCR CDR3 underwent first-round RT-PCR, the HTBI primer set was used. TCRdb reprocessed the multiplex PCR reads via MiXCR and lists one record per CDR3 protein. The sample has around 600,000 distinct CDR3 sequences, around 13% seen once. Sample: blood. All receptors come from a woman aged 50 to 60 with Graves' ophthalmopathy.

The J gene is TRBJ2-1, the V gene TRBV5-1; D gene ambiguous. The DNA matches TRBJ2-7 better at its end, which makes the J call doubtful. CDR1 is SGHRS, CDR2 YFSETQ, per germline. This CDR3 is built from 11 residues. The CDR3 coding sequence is TGCGCCAGCAGCTGGAACAATGAGCAGTACTTC. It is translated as CASSWNNEQYF.

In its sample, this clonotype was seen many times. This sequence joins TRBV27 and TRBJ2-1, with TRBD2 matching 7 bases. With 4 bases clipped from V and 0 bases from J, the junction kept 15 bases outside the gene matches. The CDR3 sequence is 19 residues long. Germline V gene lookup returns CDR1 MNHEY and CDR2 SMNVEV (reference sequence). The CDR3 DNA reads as TGTGCCAGCAGTTCCCTCACTTCCACAGCGGGATACTCCTACAATGAGCAGTTCTTC. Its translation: CASSSLTSTAGYSYNEQFF.

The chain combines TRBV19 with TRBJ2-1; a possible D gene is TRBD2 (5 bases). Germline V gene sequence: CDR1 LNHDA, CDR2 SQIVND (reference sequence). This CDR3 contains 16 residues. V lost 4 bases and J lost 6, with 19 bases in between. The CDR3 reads CASSTRRTSVSNEQFF. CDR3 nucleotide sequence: TGTGCCAGTAGTACCCGGAGGACCAGCGTTAGCAATGAGCAGTTCTTC.

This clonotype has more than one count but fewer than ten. The CDR3 bases are TGCAGCGTTCCAGGAGGGGGCGGGTTAGAGACCCAGTACTTC. As protein: CSVPGGGGLETQYF. This chain joins TRBV29-1 and TRBJ2-5, with a tentative D call TRBD1 (7 bases). Germline CDR1 and CDR2: SQVTM and ANQGSEA. The CDR3 is 14 residues long. Trimming pared 5 bases from V and 4 bases from J, leaving 17 bases between.

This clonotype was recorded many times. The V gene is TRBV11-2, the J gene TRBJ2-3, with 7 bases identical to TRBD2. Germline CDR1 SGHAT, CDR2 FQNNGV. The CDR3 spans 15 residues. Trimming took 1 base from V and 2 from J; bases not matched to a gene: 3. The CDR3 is CASSLVAGATDTQYF. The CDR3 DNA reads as TGTGCCAGCAGCTTAGTTGCGGGAGCCACAGATACGCAGTATTTT.

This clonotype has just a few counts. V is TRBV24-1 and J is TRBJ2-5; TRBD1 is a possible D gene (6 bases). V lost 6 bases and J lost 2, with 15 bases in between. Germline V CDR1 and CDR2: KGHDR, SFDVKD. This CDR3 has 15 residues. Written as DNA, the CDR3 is TGTGCCACCAGTTCTAGGACAGTTAATCAAGAGACCCAGTACTTC. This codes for CATSSRTVNQETQYF.

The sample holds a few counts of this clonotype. The CDR3 loop is CASSLMGSEQYF. For the CDR3, the DNA is TGTGCCAGCAGTTTGATGGGTAGCGAGCAGTACTTC. The chain has TRBV28 and TRBJ2-7; D unresolved. Germline V gene data show CDR1 as MDHEN and CDR2 as SYDVKM. V lost 3 bases and J lost 6, with 9 bases in between. The CDR3 runs 12 residues.

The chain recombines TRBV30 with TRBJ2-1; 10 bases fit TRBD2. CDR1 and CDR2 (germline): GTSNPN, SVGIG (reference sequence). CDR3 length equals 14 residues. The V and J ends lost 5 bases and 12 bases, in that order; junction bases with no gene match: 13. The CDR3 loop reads CAWGGKAGGSGQFF. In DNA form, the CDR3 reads TGTGCCTGGGGCGGAAAAGCGGGAGGGAGTGGGCAGTTCTTC.

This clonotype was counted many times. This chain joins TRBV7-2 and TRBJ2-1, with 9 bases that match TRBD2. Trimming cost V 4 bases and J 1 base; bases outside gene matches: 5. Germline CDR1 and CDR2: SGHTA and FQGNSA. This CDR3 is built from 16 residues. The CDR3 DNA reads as TGTGCCAGCAGCTGGCTAGCGGGATCTTCCTACAATGAGCAGTTCTTC. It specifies CASSWLAGSSYNEQFF. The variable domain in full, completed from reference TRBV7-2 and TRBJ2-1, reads GAGVSQSPSNKVTEKGKDVELRCDPISGHTALYWYRQSLGQGLEFLIYFQGNSAPDKSGLPSDRFSAERTGGSVSTLTIQRTQQEDSAVYLCASSWLAGSSYNEQFFGPGTRLTVL.

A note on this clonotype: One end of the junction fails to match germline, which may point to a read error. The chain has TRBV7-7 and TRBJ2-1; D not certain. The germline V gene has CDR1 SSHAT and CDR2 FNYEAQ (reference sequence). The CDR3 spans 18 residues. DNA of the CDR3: TGTGCTAGCAGTCCAATCCGTGGGCCAATGGGTCGGAGCAATGAGCAGTTCTTC. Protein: CASSPIRGPMGRSNEQFF.

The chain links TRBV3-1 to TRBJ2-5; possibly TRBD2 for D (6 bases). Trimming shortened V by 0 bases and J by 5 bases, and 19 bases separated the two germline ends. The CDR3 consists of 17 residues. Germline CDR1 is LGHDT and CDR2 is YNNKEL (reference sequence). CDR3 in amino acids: CASSQDPWASGGETQYF. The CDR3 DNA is TGTGCCAGCAGCCAAGATCCGTGGGCCTCTGGAGGGGAGACCCAGTACTTC.

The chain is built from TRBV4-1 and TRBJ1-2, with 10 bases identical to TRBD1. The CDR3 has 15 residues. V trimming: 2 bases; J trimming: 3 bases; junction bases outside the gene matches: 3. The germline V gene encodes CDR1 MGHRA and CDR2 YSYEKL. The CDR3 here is CASSQRQGADYGYTF. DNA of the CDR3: TGCGCCAGCAGCCAACGACAGGGGGCTGACTATGGCTACACCTTC.

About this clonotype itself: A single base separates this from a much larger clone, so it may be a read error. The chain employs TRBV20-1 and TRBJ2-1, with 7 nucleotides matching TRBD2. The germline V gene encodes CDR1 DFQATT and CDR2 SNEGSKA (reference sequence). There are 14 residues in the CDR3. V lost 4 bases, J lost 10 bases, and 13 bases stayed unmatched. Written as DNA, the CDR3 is TGCAGTGCTAACCGAGCGGGACGCACCTACGAGCAGTTCTTC. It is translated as CSANRAGRTYEQFF.

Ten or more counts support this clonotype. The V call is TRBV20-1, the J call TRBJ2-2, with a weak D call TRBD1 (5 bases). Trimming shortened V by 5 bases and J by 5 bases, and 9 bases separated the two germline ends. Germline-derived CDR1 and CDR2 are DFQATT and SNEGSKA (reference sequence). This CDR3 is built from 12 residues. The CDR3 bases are TGCAGTGCTTCCAGGGTTACCGGGGAGCTGTTTTTT. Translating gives CSASRVTGELFF.

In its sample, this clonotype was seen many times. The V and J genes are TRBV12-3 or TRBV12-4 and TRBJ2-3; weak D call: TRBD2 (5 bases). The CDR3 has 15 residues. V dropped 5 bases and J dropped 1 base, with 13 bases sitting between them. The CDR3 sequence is CASSQSRAGTDTQYF. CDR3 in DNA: TGTGCCAGCAGTCAGAGCAGAGCGGGCACAGATACGCAGTATTTT.

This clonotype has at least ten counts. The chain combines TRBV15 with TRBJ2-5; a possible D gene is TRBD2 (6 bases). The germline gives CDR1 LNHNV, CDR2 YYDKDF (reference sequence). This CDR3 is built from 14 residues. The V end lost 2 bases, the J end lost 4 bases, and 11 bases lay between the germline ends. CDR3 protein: CATSRLEGRETQYF. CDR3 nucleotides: TGTGCCACCAGCAGATTGGAGGGCCGAGAGACCCAGTACTTC. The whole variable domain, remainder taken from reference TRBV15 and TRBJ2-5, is DAMVIQNPRYQVTQFGKPVTLSCSQTLNHNVMYWYQQKSSQAPKLLFHYYDKDFNNEADTPDNFQSRRPNTSFCFLDIRSPGLGDTAMYLCATSRLEGRETQYFGPGTRLLVL.

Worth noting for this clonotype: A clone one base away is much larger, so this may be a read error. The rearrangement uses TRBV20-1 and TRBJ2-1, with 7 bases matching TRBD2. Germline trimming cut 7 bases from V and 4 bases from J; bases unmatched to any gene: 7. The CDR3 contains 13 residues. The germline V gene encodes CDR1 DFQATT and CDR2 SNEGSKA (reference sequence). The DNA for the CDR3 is TGCAGTGGGGGGAGGGCCGTGTACAATGAGCAGTTCTTC. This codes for CSGGRAVYNEQFF.

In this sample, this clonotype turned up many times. The CDR3 reads CAISEGPNTEAFF. CDR3 in DNA: TGTGCCATCAGTGAGGGGCCGAACACTGAAGCTTTCTTT. The chain combines TRBV10-3 with TRBJ1-1; the D is unclear. Per the germline V gene, CDR1 is ENHRY and CDR2 is SYGVKD. Trimming cost V 2 bases and J 1 base, with 5 bases left between them. The CDR3 consists of 13 residues.

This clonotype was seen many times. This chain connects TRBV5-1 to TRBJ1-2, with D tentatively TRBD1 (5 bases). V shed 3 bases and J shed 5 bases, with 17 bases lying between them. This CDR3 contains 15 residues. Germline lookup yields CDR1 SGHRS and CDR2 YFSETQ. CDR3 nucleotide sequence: TGCGCCAGCAGCTCTCCGGGACGAGAGGGATATGGCTACACCTTC. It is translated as CASSSPGREGYGYTF.

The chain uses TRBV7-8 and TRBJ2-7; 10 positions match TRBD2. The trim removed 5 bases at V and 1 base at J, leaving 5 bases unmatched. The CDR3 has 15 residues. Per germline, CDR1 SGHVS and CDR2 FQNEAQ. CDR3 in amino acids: CASSETSGISYEQYF. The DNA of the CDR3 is TGTGCCAGCAGCGAAACTAGCGGGATTTCCTACGAGCAGTACTTC.

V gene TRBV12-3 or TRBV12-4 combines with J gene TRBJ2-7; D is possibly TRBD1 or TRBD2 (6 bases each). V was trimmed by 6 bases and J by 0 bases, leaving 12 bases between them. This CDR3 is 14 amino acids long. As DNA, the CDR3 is TGTGCCAGCAGGGGAGGACAGTCCTCCTACGAGCAGTACTTC. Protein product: CASRGGQSSYEQYF.

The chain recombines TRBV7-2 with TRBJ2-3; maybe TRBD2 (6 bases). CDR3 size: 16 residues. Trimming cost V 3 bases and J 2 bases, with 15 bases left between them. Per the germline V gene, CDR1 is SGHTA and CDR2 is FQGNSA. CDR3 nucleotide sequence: TGTGCCAGCAGCTTTATTTGGCGGGGAACCACAGATACGCAGTATTTT. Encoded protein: CASSFIWRGTTDTQYF.